The 13 T cell receptor beta chains given below trace back to one sample, sequenced in a study of OX40 agonist ivuxolimab in advanced cancers. Measured with immunoSEQ multiplex PCR; TCRdb has only the in-frame clones, and not every one. The table lists some 73,000 clones, around 83% of them singletons. Sequenced here: CD4+ or CD8+ T cells sorted from blood, sampled in a trial of the OX40 agonist ivuxolimab. The receptors here all came from an adult with an advanced solid tumor such as melanoma, head and neck, liver or kidney cancer.

This chain connects TRBV19 to TRBJ2-5; D is unresolved. There are 15 residues in the CDR3. Germline loops: CDR1 LNHDA, CDR2 SQIVND (reference sequence). Trimming removed 7 bases from V and 0 bases from J, with 15 bases in between. The CDR3 reads CASTSTAGYQETQYF. In DNA form, the CDR3 reads TGTGCCAGTACTTCCACAGCCGGGTACCAAGAGACCCAGTACTTC.

This clone was seen just once. This chain joins TRBV6-5 and TRBJ1-5, with D maybe TRBD1 (6 bases). In germline, CDR1 is MNHEY, CDR2 SVGAGI. Deletions cut 4 bases from V and 6 bases from J, with 19 bases between. This CDR3 is built from 16 residues. The CDR3 sequence: CASSSGGRTAGQPQHF. The DNA of the CDR3 is TGTGCCAGCAGTTCCGGGGGCAGGACGGCGGGTCAGCCCCAGCATTTT.

This chain connects TRBV18 to TRBJ1-1; 7 bases are shared with TRBD1. V shed 3 bases, J shed 6 bases, and the junction held 7 bases outside the gene matches. The CDR3 consists of 14 residues. Per the germline V gene, CDR1 is KGHSH and CDR2 is LQKENI. The CDR3 protein is CASSPQQGISEAFF. The CDR3 DNA reads TGTGCCAGCTCACCTCAACAGGGGATCTCTGAAGCTTTCTTT.

This chain uses TRBV11-2 with TRBJ1-2, with D perhaps matching TRBD1 (5 bases). Germline V CDR1 and CDR2: SGHAT, FQNNGV. The V end was cut by 1 base, the J end by 8 bases, with 14 bases between. This CDR3 spans 14 amino acids. In DNA form, the CDR3 reads TGTGCCAGCAGCTTAGGCGGGACGGAGGTGGGCTACACCTTC. Its protein product is CASSLGGTEVGYTF. Full variable domain (remainder filled in from reference TRBV11-2 and TRBJ1-2): EAGVAQSPRYKIIEKRQSVAFWCNPISGHATLYWYQQILGQGPKLLIQFQNNGVVDDSQLPKDRFSAERLKGVDSTLKIQPAKLEDSAVYLCASSLGGTEVGYTFGSGTRLTVV.

This chain connects TRBV2 to TRBJ2-2, with D unresolved. This CDR3 has 14 amino acids. The V end lost 2 bases, the J end lost 6 bases, and 10 bases lay between the germline ends. Germline assignment: CDR1 SNHLY and CDR2 FYNNEI. In DNA, the CDR3 is TGTGCCAGCAGTGAACCCCGGCCGTCCGGGGAGCTGTTTTTT. Encoded protein: CASSEPRPSGELFF.

This chain uses TRBV4-2 with TRBJ2-7, with D uncertain. The CDR3 has 15 residues. Deletions cut 1 base from V and 2 bases from J, with 12 bases between. Germline-derived CDR1 and CDR2 are LGHNA and YNFKEQ. Here the CDR3 DNA reads TGTGCCAGCAGCCAAGGCCGGTTTGGGACCTACGAGCAGTACTTC. It codes for CASSQGRFGTYEQYF.

J is TRBJ2-2 and V is TRBV6-5; TRBD1 aligns across 8 bases. Trimming removed 6 bases from V and 1 base from J; junction bases left unmatched: 4. CDR1 is MNHEY and CDR2 is SVGAGI in the germline V gene. The CDR3 has 15 amino acids. CDR3 region: CASSLGQVNTGELFF. CDR3 nucleotides: TGTGCCAGCAGCTTGGGACAGGTGAACACCGGGGAGCTGTTTTTT.

The V call is TRBV9, the J call TRBJ1-2; 7 positions agree with TRBD1. Germline CDR1 reads SGDLS; CDR2 reads YYNGEE. The V gene end was trimmed by 4 bases and the J gene end by 2 bases; junction bases not matched to a gene: 5. The CDR3 has 14 amino acids. CDR3: CASSLRDRNYGYTF. As DNA, the CDR3 is TGTGCCAGCAGCCTGAGGGACAGAAACTATGGCTACACCTTC.

The CDR3 region is CASRDGLNEQFF. In nucleotides, the CDR3 is TGTGCCAGCAGGGACGGACTCAATGAGCAGTTCTTC. J is TRBJ2-1 and V is TRBV21-1; TRBD2 is the table's D call, not checked against the DNA. TRBV21-1 is flagged as a pseudogene. CDR3 length equals 12 residues.

This chain connects TRBV27 to TRBJ1-5; D unclear. Germline CDR1 and CDR2: MNHEY and SMNVEV (reference sequence). Between the trimmed V and J ends, which lost 2 bases and 4 bases, there was a span of 6 bases. CDR3 length: 13 residues. The CDR3 spells CASSLRENQPQHF. Here the CDR3 DNA reads TGTGCCAGCAGTTTAAGGGAGAATCAGCCCCAGCATTTT.

V is TRBV5-1 and J is TRBJ2-3; possibly TRBD2 for D (5 bases). Germline CDR1 and CDR2: SGHRS and YFSETQ. The ends were cut back, 3 bases at V and 6 bases at J, with 14 bases in the middle. This CDR3 contains 14 residues. Here the CDR3 DNA reads TGCGCCAGCAGCTGGTCGGGGATATCGGATACGCAGTATTTT. Translation gives CASSWSGISDTQYF. The variable domain in full, completed from reference TRBV5-1 and TRBJ2-3, reads KAGVTQTPRYLIKTRGQQVTLSCSPISGHRSVSWYQQTPGQGLQFLFEYFSETQRNKGNFPGRFSGRQFSNSRSEMNVSTLELGDSALYLCASSWSGISDTQYFGPGTRLTVL.

V and J are TRBV5-1 and TRBJ1-1, with 8 bases fitting TRBD1. Germline V gives CDR1 SGHRS, CDR2 YFSETQ. V was clipped by 4 bases and J by 6 bases; unmatched bases: 11. The CDR3 is 15 residues long. This CDR3 reads CASSPGQEKYSEAFF. The CDR3 DNA is TGCGCCAGCAGCCCGGGACAGGAGAAGTATTCTGAAGCTTTCTTT.

The rearrangement uses TRBV7-2 and TRBJ1-2; possible D gene TRBD1, 5 bases. Germline lookup yields CDR1 SGHTA and CDR2 FQGNSA. This CDR3 has 17 residues. The V gene lost 0 bases and the J gene lost 3 bases, with 17 bases spanning the gap. The CDR3 sequence: CASSLAPDTPGDYGYTF. In DNA, the CDR3 is TGTGCCAGCAGCTTAGCCCCGGACACCCCCGGGGACTATGGCTACACCTTC.